One and the same sample provided the 16 T cell receptor beta chains below, sequenced in a study of T cell repertoires in cytomegalovirus infection (dated by TCRdb to between 2017 and 2020). What these receptors recognize is not known. Sequencing used an Illumina HiSeq 1500. Using fastp trimming at Q25 and MiXCR clonotype assembly, TCRdb reanalyzed the public sequencing data and kept in-frame beta chains. Entries that share a CDR3 protein sequence are merged under the most common genes and DNA. The sample table records roughly 45,000 distinct CDR3 sequences; roughly 22% of these occur just once. The ten biggest clones cover 15% to 20% of the sample. The sample was PBMCs, sequenced either directly or after in vitro stimulation (not recorded which). These TCRs come from a human donor in good health (CMV status not recorded). Some clones in this sample may be carry-over from other donors' samples.

V and J are TRBV12-3 or TRBV12-4 and TRBJ2-5; TRBD1 agrees at 7 bases. The length of the CDR3 is 13 residues. V trimming: 5 bases; J trimming: 4 bases; junction bases outside the gene matches: 4. CDR3 in DNA: TGTGCCAGCAGTGAACAGGGGTCAGAGACCCAGTACTTC. Protein sequence: CASSEQGSETQYF.

The chain carries TRBV20-1 and TRBJ2-7; possible D gene TRBD1, 6 bases. The V gene lost 4 bases and the J gene lost 0 bases, with 13 bases spanning the gap. The CDR3 length is 14 residues. Germline CDR1 DFQATT, CDR2 SNEGSKA (reference sequence). CDR3 amino acids: CSAKDRWSSYEQYF. The CDR3, as DNA: TGCAGTGCTAAAGACAGGTGGAGCTCCTACGAGCAGTACTTC.

In its sample, this clonotype was seen a few times. This chain joins TRBV4-1 and TRBJ2-7; D is possibly TRBD1 or TRBD2 (5 bases each). This CDR3 region has 14 residues. Trimming stripped 5 bases from V and 2 bases from J, with 13 bases between. Germline values: CDR1 MGHRA, CDR2 YSYEKL. CDR3 region: CASSIRQTTYEQYF. The CDR3 DNA is TGCGCCAGCAGCATTCGACAGACTACCTACGAGCAGTACTTC.

This clonotype was picked up many times. The CDR3 sequence is CASRKGLAVETQYF. CDR3 in DNA: TGCGCCAGCAGAAAAGGACTAGCGGTAGAGACCCAGTACTTC. The chain couples TRBV5-1 to TRBJ2-5; 10 positions agree with TRBD2. Germline-derived CDR1 and CDR2 are SGHRS and YFSETQ. The CDR3 sequence is 14 residues long. V shed 5 bases and J 4 bases; nucleotides not matched to a gene: 5.

The genes are TRBV27 and TRBJ2-7; maybe TRBD1 (6 bases). This CDR3 comprises 13 residues. Germline CDR1 reads MNHEY; CDR2 reads SMNVEV (reference sequence). Trimming pared 6 bases from V and 4 bases from J, leaving 13 bases between. CDR3 protein: CASSPYRVYEQYF. Written as DNA, the CDR3 is TGTGCCAGCAGCCCCTACAGGGTTTACGAGCAGTACTTC.

This clonotype is a singleton in its sample. The J gene is TRBJ1-2, the V gene TRBV6-1, with D tentatively TRBD1 (5 bases). V was shortened by 2 bases and J by 10 bases, with 17 bases between the two germline ends. The V gene's germline CDR1 is MNHNS and CDR2 SASEGT. This CDR3 comprises 14 residues. The DNA for the CDR3 is TGTGCCAGCAGTGAAAGGGGTCGGGCCCTCTCCTACACCTTC. The encoded protein is CASSERGRALSYTF.

Here the CDR3 DNA reads TGTGCCAGCAGTCCAACCCGCAGCACCTACGAGCAGTACTTC. It is translated as CASSPTRSTYEQYF. The chain has TRBV12-3 or TRBV12-4 and TRBJ2-7; no clear D. V was clipped by 5 bases and J by 2 bases, with 13 bases between them. The CDR3 runs to 14 residues.

This clonotype turned up a few times. The chain carries TRBV6-7 and TRBJ1-5; D gene unclear. TRBV6-7 is identified as an open reading frame with a role that is uncertain. V shed 2 bases and J shed 0 bases, with 14 bases lying between them. The CDR3 spans 17 residues. CDR3 protein: CASSYGIGDYSNQPQHF. The CDR3 DNA follows: TGTGCCAGCAGTTACGGTATAGGAGATTATAGCAATCAGCCCCAGCATTTT.

V gene TRBV7-9 combines with J gene TRBJ2-3; D is tentatively TRBD1 or TRBD2 (5 bases each). Germline assignment: CDR1 SEHNR and CDR2 FQNEAQ (reference sequence). Trimming took off 5 bases at V and 8 bases at J, with 14 bases between the two ends. The CDR3 contains 13 residues. The CDR3 DNA reads TGTGCCAGCAGCCCGGGACCTGAGGGTACGCAGTATTTT. Amino acids: CASSPGPEGTQYF.

CDR3 protein: CASSFIHRTTDTRGNTIYF. The CDR3 nucleotides are TGTGCCAGCAGTTTCATCCACAGGACCACAGACACTCGTGGGAACACCATATATTTT. The chain combines TRBV28 with TRBJ1-3; D perhaps matches TRBD1 (5 bases). The ends were cut back, 3 bases at V and 7 bases at J, with 28 bases in the middle. Germline assignment: CDR1 MDHEN and CDR2 SYDVKM. The CDR3 loop spans 19 amino acids.

This clonotype was observed at least ten times. The chain carries TRBV20-1 and TRBJ1-6; D is perhaps TRBD1 (6 bases). The germline gives CDR1 DFQATT, CDR2 SNEGSKA (reference sequence). Trimming cost V 3 bases and J 7 bases, with 13 bases left between them. This CDR3 is 14 amino acids long. The CDR3 sequence is CSASSQGRNSPLHF. CDR3 bases: TGCAGTGCTAGCTCCCAGGGGAGGAATTCACCCCTCCACTTT.

A few counts support this clonotype. The chain has TRBV6-6 and TRBJ1-5; D ambiguous. V was cut by 2 bases and J by 1 base, with 6 bases left in between. The CDR3 has 14 amino acids. The germline CDR1 and CDR2 sequences are MNHNY and SVGAGI (reference sequence). The CDR3 bases are TGTGCCAGCAGTTACGGACTGAGCAATCAGCCCCAGCATTTT. Protein sequence: CASSYGLSNQPQHF.

This rearrangement joins TRBV2 to TRBJ2-3, with 10 bases fitting TRBD2. The CDR3 is 14 residues long. In germline, CDR1 is SNHLY, CDR2 FYNNEI. V shed 8 bases, J shed 3 bases, and the junction held 5 bases outside the gene matches. CDR3 sequence: CASGRTSGTDTQYF. The CDR3 DNA is TGTGCCAGCGGTAGGACTAGCGGAACAGATACGCAGTATTTT. Full variable domain (missing parts from reference TRBV2 and TRBJ2-3): EPEVTQTPSHQVTQMGQEVILRCVPISNHLYFYWYRQILGQKVEFLVSFYNNEISEKSEIFDDQFSVERPDGSNFTLKIRSTKLEDSAMYFCASGRTSGTDTQYFGPGTRLTVL.

The CDR3 DNA follows: TGTGCCAGCTCACCACCTAGCGGGGGACCCTACGAGCAGTACTTC. Its translation is CASSPPSGGPYEQYF. The V call is TRBV18, the J call TRBJ2-7; 9 bases match TRBD2. V lost 0 bases to trimming and J lost 2 bases; unmatched junction nucleotides: 2. In germline, CDR1 is KGHSH, CDR2 LQKENI. CDR3 length equals 15 residues.

A few counts support this clonotype. The gene calls are TRBV19 and TRBJ1-1; 10 bases agree with TRBD1. V dropped 6 bases and J dropped 11; count of bases not matched to a gene: 3. The CDR3 length is 11 residues. Per germline, CDR1 LNHDA and CDR2 SQIVND (reference sequence). In DNA, the CDR3 is TGTGCCAGTAGCGGGACAGGGGACGCTTTCTTT. Its translation: CASSGTGDAFF.

CDR3 protein: CASSLVQETQYF. CDR3 bases: TGTGCCAGCAGTTTAGTCCAGGAGACCCAGTACTTC. The rearrangement uses TRBV12-3 or TRBV12-4 and TRBJ2-5; D not resolved. V was shortened by 1 base and J by 5 bases, with 5 bases between the two germline ends. The CDR3 is 12 residues long.